What follows are 20 T cell receptor beta chains derived from one specimen sequenced in a study of T cells in women clearing cervical HPV infection. TCRdb's table, derived via immunoSEQ multiplex PCR, lists solely in-frame clones and lacks some. This sample contains about 30,000 clones. Material for sequencing was blood buffy coat. These receptors came from a woman between 18 and 70 years old with a cervical HPV16 infection that either progressed to CIN3+ or cleared (not recorded which).

Comment on this clone: With the read ending 3 residues before the CDR3 end, the germline J gene is used to fill in that end. The chain carries TRBV7-6 and TRBJ1-1; TRBD1 matches at 7 bases. The CDR3 extends over 17 amino acids. The V gene end was trimmed by 5 bases and the J gene end by 1 base; junction bases not matched to a gene: 13. CDR1 SGHVS and CDR2 FNYEAQ come from the germline V gene. The CDR3 loop is CASSQRETGRGNTEAFF. The sequenced CDR3 bases are TGTGCCAGCAGCCAAAGAGAGACAGGGCGGGGGAACACTGAA.

Comment on this clone: The CDR3 goes on 3 residues after the read ends, and that part is filled in from the germline J gene. V gene TRBV7-3 combines with J gene TRBJ2-3; possible D gene TRBD1, 7 bases. The germline gives CDR1 SGHTA, CDR2 FQGTGA. The CDR3 is made up of 14 amino acids. Incomplete CDR3 DNA: TGTGCCAGCAGCCCCCAGGGGGGCGCGGAGACG. Amino acid sequence: CASSPQGGAET. In full, the CDR3 is CASSPQGGAETQYF.

Points on this clone: The sequence runs out 3 residues before the end of the CDR3; the remainder is reconstructed from the germline J gene. This chain connects TRBV19 to TRBJ2-2; D ambiguous. The CDR3 is 15 residues long. Germline values: CDR1 LNHDA, CDR2 SQIVND (reference sequence). V was clipped by 3 bases and J by 1 base, with 9 bases between them. CDR3 DNA (partial): TGTGCCAGTAGTATCTTCGGCGGGAACACCGGGGAG. Protein sequence: CASSIFGGNTGE. The CDR3 in full is CASSIFGGNTGELFF.

Regarding this clone: The read ends 3 residues shy of where the CDR3 ends; the end is completed using the germline J gene. This chain connects TRBV5-1 to TRBJ2-7; 8 bases align to TRBD2. Germline V gives CDR1 SGHRS, CDR2 YFSETQ. V gave up 0 bases and J gave up 4 bases; unmatched junction bases: 9. The CDR3 runs to 16 residues. CDR3 DNA, as far as it was read: TGCGCCAGCAGCTTGGCCGGGGGGGGGCAGACTTACGAG. Encoded protein: CASSLAGGGQTYE. The CDR3 as a whole reads CASSLAGGGQTYEQYF. Complete variable domain (other parts from reference TRBV5-1 and TRBJ2-7): KAGVTQTPRYLIKTRGQQVTLSCSPISGHRSVSWYQQTPGQGLQFLFEYFSETQRNKGNFPGRFSGRQFSNSRSEMNVSTLELGDSALYLCASSLAGGGQTYEQYFGPGTRLTVT.

Worth noting for this clone: The CDR3 end is not reached by the read, which stops 3 residues before it; the germline J gene fills it in. The V call is TRBV20-1, the J call TRBJ2-3; weak D call: TRBD1 (6 bases). CDR1 and CDR2 (germline): DFQATT, SNEGSKA (reference sequence). The CDR3 is 16 residues long. V was trimmed by 5 bases and J by 0 bases, leaving 18 bases between them. CDR3 amino acids: CSALAQGQPSTDTQYF. The DNA read from the CDR3 is TGCAGTGCTCTGGCGCAAGGACAGCCGAGCACAGATACG.

Concerning this clone: The read falls 3 residues short of the CDR3 end, and the missing part is taken from the germline J gene. V is TRBV2 and J is TRBJ2-1, with TRBD2 identical over 13 bases. Trimming removed 2 bases from V and 8 bases from J; junction bases left unmatched: 12. CDR3 size: 18 residues. CDR1 and CDR2 (germline): SNHLY, FYNNEI. CDR3 DNA (partial): TGTGCCAGCAGTGAACCCACTAGCGGGAGGGTCCCTATCTATGAG. This sequence encodes CASSEPTSGRVPIYE. In full, the CDR3 reads CASSEPTSGRVPIYEQFF.

On this clone itself: Different DNA sequences within this sample yield the same CDR3. The covered CDR3 bases are TGTGCCAGCAGGGAAACACAGGGGGTTTTGGACAATGAG. Protein: CASRETQGVLDNE. The whole CDR3 protein is CASRETQGVLDNEQFF. The chain combines TRBV6-1 with TRBJ2-1, with TRBD1 matching 8 bases. The missing CDR3 end, 3 residues past where the read stops, is filled in from the germline J gene. Germline V gene lookup returns CDR1 MNHNS and CDR2 SASEGT. V shed 6 bases and J 5 bases; nucleotides not matched to a gene: 12. The length of the CDR3 is 16 residues.

For this clone: The read ends 3 residues before the CDR3 terminus; that terminus is restored from the germline J gene. This chain joins TRBV11-2 and TRBJ1-6; D might be TRBD1 (5 bases). Trimming removed 7 bases from V and 5 bases from J, with 12 bases in between. The CDR3 spans 14 residues. CDR1 is SGHAT and CDR2 is FQNNGV in the germline V gene. Partial CDR3 DNA: TGTGCCAGCAACGCGAGGGGCCATAATTCACCC. It codes for CASNARGHNSP. The entire CDR3 protein reads CASNARGHNSPLHF.

Points on this clone: The read is 3 residues too short to cover the CDR3 end, so that end is filled in from the germline J gene. The chain carries TRBV18 and TRBJ2-3, with 9 bases fitting TRBD1. There are 14 residues in the CDR3. Germline V gene data show CDR1 as KGHSH and CDR2 as LQKENI. The CDR3 sequence is CASSPETGGETQYF. The sequenced CDR3 bases are TGTGCCAGCTCACCAGAGACAGGGGGGGAGACG. The whole variable domain, filled in from reference TRBV18 and TRBJ2-3, reads NAGVMQNPRHLVRRRGQEARLRCSPMKGHSHVYWYRQLPEEGLKFMVYLQKENIIDESGMPKERFSAEFPKEGPSILRIQQVVRGDSAAYFCASSPETGGETQYFGPGTRLTVL.

A note on this clone: Sequencing ends 3 residues short of the CDR3 end; the germline J gene provides the rest. The V and J genes are TRBV19 and TRBJ2-3; 7 bases match TRBD2. In germline, CDR1 is LNHDA, CDR2 SQIVND (reference sequence). The CDR3 has 15 amino acids. V lost 3 bases to trimming and J lost 2 bases; unmatched junction nucleotides: 5. The CDR3 DNA, read in part, is TGTGCCAGTAGTATTTCAGGGACTAACACAGATACG. The encoded protein is CASSISGTNTDT. The complete CDR3 protein is CASSISGTNTDTQYF.

Of note for this clone: The read falls 3 residues short of the CDR3 end, and the missing part is taken from the germline J gene. This chain connects TRBV30 to TRBJ2-3; TRBD2 matches 13 bases. The germline CDR1 and CDR2 sequences are GTSNPN and SVGIG (reference sequence). The ends lost 3 bases at V and 5 bases at J; junction bases unmatched: 5. The CDR3 loop spans 15 amino acids. The CDR3 region is CAWSPGLAGKDTQYF. The CDR3 bases that were read are TGTGCCTGGAGCCCGGGACTAGCGGGGAAAGATACG.

Regarding this clone: The CDR3 end falls 3 residues outside the read, so it is completed with the germline J gene. The chain links TRBV7-3 to TRBJ1-2; no clear D. The germline V gene has CDR1 SGHTA and CDR2 FQGTGA. V was trimmed by 2 bases and J by 4 bases, leaving 17 bases between them. The CDR3 spans 16 residues. The CDR3 spells CASSLLPDTSTYGYTF. CDR3 DNA, as far as it was read: TGTGCCAGCAGCTTATTACCAGATACTAGCACCTATGGC.

Comments on this clone: The read ends 3 residues before the CDR3 terminus; that terminus is restored from the germline J gene. The chain is built from TRBV20-1 and TRBJ2-3; 8 bases are a match to TRBD2. This CDR3 has 14 residues. Looked up from germline, CDR1 is DFQATT and CDR2 is SNEGSKA (reference sequence). V lost 1 base, J lost 5 bases, and 5 bases stayed unmatched. The CDR3 loop is CSARAPLAGDTQYF. The CDR3 bases that were read are TGCAGTGCTAGAGCCCCCCTAGCGGGAGATACG.

Concerning this clone: With the read ending 3 residues before the CDR3 end, the germline J gene is used to fill in that end. This chain connects TRBV5-1 to TRBJ1-6; tentative D call: TRBD1 (5 bases). The germline V and J ends were trimmed by 0 bases and 5 bases, with 12 bases remaining between them. The CDR3 contains 16 residues. Germline V gene sequence: CDR1 SGHRS, CDR2 YFSETQ. CDR3 DNA, as far as it was read: TGCGCCAGCAGCTTGGGACAGCGGGTTCATAATTCACCC. This codes for CASSLGQRVHNSP. The CDR3 in full is CASSLGQRVHNSPLHF.

To note about this clone: The sequenced fragment ends 3 residues before the CDR3 boundary, so the rest is inferred from the germline J gene. The rearrangement joins TRBV18 to TRBJ1-2, with TRBD1 identical over 8 bases. Germline assignment: CDR1 KGHSH and CDR2 LQKENI. The CDR3 totals 15 residues. The covered CDR3 bases are TGTGCCAGCTCATACGACAGGGGACATAGCGATGAC. Protein: CASSYDRGHSDD. The CDR3 reads in full as CASSYDRGHSDDYTF.

As to this clone: The missing CDR3 end, 3 residues past where the read stops, is filled in from the germline J gene. This chain joins TRBV20-1 and TRBJ2-7; D gene uncertain. The CDR3 is 12 amino acids. Per the germline V gene, CDR1 is DFQATT and CDR2 is SNEGSKA (reference sequence). Trimming took 5 bases from V and 1 from J, leaving 9 bases between them. CDR3 DNA (partial): TGCAGTGCTCCTCTCCCTTCCTACGAG. Protein sequence: CSAPLPSYE. The full CDR3 protein is CSAPLPSYEQYF.

Of note for this clone: The CDR3 end falls 3 residues outside the read, so it is completed with the germline J gene. This chain joins TRBV6-1 and TRBJ2-7, with 10 bases identical to TRBD1. The CDR3 sequence is 16 residues long. Germline V gene sequence: CDR1 MNHNS, CDR2 SASEGT. V was pared by 0 bases and J by 2 bases, with 4 bases of the junction left unmatched. The CDR3 DNA, read in part, is TGTGCCAGCAGTGAAGCGGGACAGGGGAACCCCTACGAG. It encodes CASSEAGQGNPYE. The complete CDR3 sequence is CASSEAGQGNPYEQYF.

Comment on this clone: The read ends 3 residues early relative to the CDR3; the germline J gene fills the gap. This rearrangement joins TRBV29-1 to TRBJ2-3, with a weak D call TRBD2 (6 bases). The V gene's germline CDR1 is SQVTM and CDR2 ANQGSEA. V was cut by 6 bases and J by 3 bases, with 13 bases left in between. This CDR3 contains 13 residues. CDR3 protein: CSVGGGPTDTQYF. CDR3 DNA, as far as it was read: TGCAGCGTCGGGGGAGGTCCGACAGATACG.

In regard to this clone: The CDR3 goes on 3 residues after the read ends, and that part is filled in from the germline J gene. V gene TRBV20-1 combines with J gene TRBJ2-5; 7 positions match TRBD2. The germline gives CDR1 DFQATT, CDR2 SNEGSKA (reference sequence). V lost 3 bases, J lost 5 bases, and 6 bases stayed unmatched. The length of the CDR3 is 13 residues. The CDR3 loop reads CSASQGGLETQYF. The CDR3 DNA, read in part, is TGCAGTGCTAGCCAGGGAGGGTTGGAGACC.

Notes on this clone: Sequencing ends 3 residues short of the CDR3 end; the germline J gene provides the rest. The chain is built from TRBV6-2 or TRBV6-3 and TRBJ2-1; D is unresolved. This CDR3 region has 15 residues. Trimming pared 2 bases from V and 0 bases from J, leaving 8 bases between. Germline V lookup: CDR1 MNHEY, CDR2 SVGEGT. The sequenced CDR3 bases are TGTGCCAGCAGTTACGCGCGAAGCTCCTACAATGAG. Encoded protein: CASSYARSSYNE. In full, the CDR3 reads CASSYARSSYNEQFF.